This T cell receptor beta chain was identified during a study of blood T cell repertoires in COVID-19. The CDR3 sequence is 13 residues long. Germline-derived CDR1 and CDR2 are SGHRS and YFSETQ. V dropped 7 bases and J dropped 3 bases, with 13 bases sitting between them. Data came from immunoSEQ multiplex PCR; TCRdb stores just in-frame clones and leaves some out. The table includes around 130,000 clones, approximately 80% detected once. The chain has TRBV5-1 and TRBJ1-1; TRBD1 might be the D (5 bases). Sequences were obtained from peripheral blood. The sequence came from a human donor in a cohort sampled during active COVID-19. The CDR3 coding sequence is TGCGCCAGCGGGGCCCAGTCGGACACTGAAGCTTTCTTT. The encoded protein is CASGAQSDTEAFF. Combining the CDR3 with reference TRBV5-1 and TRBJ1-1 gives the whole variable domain KAGVTQTPRYLIKTRGQQVTLSCSPISGHRSVSWYQQTPGQGLQFLFEYFSETQRNKGNFPGRFSGRQFSNSRSEMNVSTLELGDSALYLCASGAQSDTEAFFGQGTRLTVV.